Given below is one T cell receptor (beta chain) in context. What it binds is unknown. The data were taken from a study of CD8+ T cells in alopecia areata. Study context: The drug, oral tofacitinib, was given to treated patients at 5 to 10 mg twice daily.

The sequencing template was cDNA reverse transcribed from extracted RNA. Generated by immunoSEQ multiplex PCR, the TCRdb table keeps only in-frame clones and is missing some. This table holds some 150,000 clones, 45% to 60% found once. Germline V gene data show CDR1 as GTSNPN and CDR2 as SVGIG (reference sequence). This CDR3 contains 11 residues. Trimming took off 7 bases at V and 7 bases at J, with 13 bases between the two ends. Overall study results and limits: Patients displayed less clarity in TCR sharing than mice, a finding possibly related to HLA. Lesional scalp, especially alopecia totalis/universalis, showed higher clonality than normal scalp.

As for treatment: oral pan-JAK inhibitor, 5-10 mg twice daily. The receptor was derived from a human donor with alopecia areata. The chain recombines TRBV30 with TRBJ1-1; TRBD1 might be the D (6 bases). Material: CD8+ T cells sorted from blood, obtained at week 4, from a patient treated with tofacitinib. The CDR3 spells CALRTANEAFF. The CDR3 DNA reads TGTGCCTTACGGACAGCTAATGAAGCTTTCTTT.